The 14 T cell receptor beta chains in this list originate from one sample, sequenced in a study of response to subunit inactivated influenza vaccine. TCRdb reprocessed the RT-PCR reads via MiXCR and lists one record per CDR3 protein. The table records hundreds of thousands of distinct CDR3 sequences, about 15% of them present only once. Sequencing used CD4+ T cells sorted from PBMCs, obtained 23 months after vaccination. These receptors all come from a man between 50 and 75 years old who received an inactivated influenza vaccine.

The chain links TRBV20-1 to TRBJ2-1; 11 nucleotides match TRBD2. With V trimmed by 6 bases and J by 7 bases, 8 bases remained unmatched. Looked up from germline, CDR1 is DFQATT and CDR2 is SNEGSKA (reference sequence). The length of the CDR3 is 14 residues. The CDR3 is CSARTSGFINEQFF. CDR3 bases: TGCAGTGCCCGGACTAGCGGGTTTATAAATGAGCAGTTCTTC.

This clonotype was found a few times. The gene calls are TRBV7-2 and TRBJ1-2, with D possibly matching TRBD1 (6 bases). This CDR3 has 15 residues. The V gene's germline CDR1 is SGHTA and CDR2 FQGNSA. Trimming removed 5 bases at V and 4 bases at J, with 17 bases between. The CDR3 reads CASSPGLGGIYGYTF. The CDR3 DNA sequence: TGTGCCAGCAGCCCTGGGCTAGGGGGGATCTATGGCTACACCTTC.

The sample holds a few counts of this clonotype. The V gene is TRBV12-3 or TRBV12-4, the J gene TRBJ1-2; D unclear. Trimming cost V 3 bases and J 6 bases, with 17 bases left between them. This CDR3 is 15 amino acids long. The CDR3 reads CASSFRRGQPDGYTF. The CDR3 DNA is TGTGCCAGCAGTTTCAGACGTGGGCAGCCGGATGGCTACACCTTC.

This clonotype came up many times. The chain joins TRBV25-1 to TRBJ1-5; a weak D match, TRBD1 (6 bases). V was pared by 4 bases and J by 4 bases, with 8 bases between. The CDR3 contains 13 residues. The germline gives CDR1 MGHDK, CDR2 SYGVNS. CDR3 DNA sequence: TGTGCCAGCAGTGCCACAGGGAATCAGCCCCAGCATTTT. This sequence encodes CASSATGNQPQHF.

This clonotype was seen a handful of times. The genes are TRBV3-1 and TRBJ1-2; tentatively, D is TRBD1 (5 bases). The CDR3 has 14 amino acids. The germline V and J ends were trimmed by 2 bases and 2 bases, with 9 bases remaining between them. CDR1 and CDR2 (germline): LGHDT, YNNKEL (reference sequence). CDR3 in amino acids: CASSQTTDNYGYTF. For the CDR3, the DNA is TGTGCCAGCAGCCAAACGACAGACAACTATGGCTACACCTTC. Variable domain in full (rest from reference TRBV3-1 and TRBJ1-2): DTAVSQTPKYLVTQMGNDKSIKCEQNLGHDTMYWYKQDSKKFLKIMFSYNNKELIINETVPNRFSPKSPDKAHLNLHINSLELGDSAVYFCASSQTTDNYGYTFGSGTRLTVV.

The chain recombines TRBV7-8 with TRBJ2-5; D not resolved. Germline assignment: CDR1 SGHVS and CDR2 FQNEAQ. This CDR3 region has 11 residues. V lost 5 bases to trimming and J lost 5 bases, with 6 bases between them. CDR3 coding DNA: TGTGCCAGCAGCATCTGGGAGACCCAGTACTTC. Protein sequence: CASSIWETQYF.

This clonotype occurred a few times. CDR3 loop: CASSQGLDSEKLFF. The CDR3 coding sequence is TGTGCCAGCAGCCAAGGCCTTGACTCCGAAAAACTGTTTTTT. This rearrangement joins TRBV4-2 to TRBJ1-4; D ambiguous. The CDR3 is 14 residues long. Germline V gives CDR1 LGHNA, CDR2 YNFKEQ. Trimming took 1 base from V and 8 from J, leaving 11 bases between them.

The chain links TRBV11-2 to TRBJ2-3; the D is unclear. V shed 5 bases and J shed 4 bases, with 4 bases lying between them. The germline V gene encodes CDR1 SGHAT and CDR2 FQNNGV. The CDR3 has 11 amino acids. CDR3 DNA: TGTGCCAGCAGCCACGCAGATACGCAGTATTTT. This translates into CASSHADTQYF.

This clonotype has more than one count but fewer than ten. The chain joins TRBV12-3 or TRBV12-4 to TRBJ2-7; D perhaps matches TRBD2 (6 bases). This CDR3 is built from 15 residues. With 6 bases removed from V and 4 bases from J, the gap between germline ends came to 19 bases. CDR3 DNA: TGTGCCAGCAGCCCCGGGCGGGGCCCCACTTACGAGCAGTACTTC. This codes for CASSPGRGPTYEQYF.

V and J are TRBV29-1 and TRBJ2-5; 12 positions match TRBD2. The length of the CDR3 is 15 residues. With 7 bases clipped from V and 5 bases from J, the junction kept 11 bases outside the gene matches. Germline CDR1 reads SQVTM; CDR2 reads ANQGSEA. CDR3 sequence (DNA): TGCAGCGCGTCTAGCGGGAGGGCCTTGGGCGAGACCCAGTACTTC. Its translation is CSASSGRALGETQYF.

This clonotype was picked up many times. The gene calls are TRBV12-3 or TRBV12-4 and TRBJ2-1; TRBD2 agrees at 8 bases. With 6 bases clipped from V and 3 bases from J, the junction kept 7 bases outside the gene matches. This CDR3 is built from 15 residues. The CDR3 nucleotides are TGTGCCAGCAGGTACGGACTAGCTGACTACAATGAGCAGTTCTTC. This translates into CASRYGLADYNEQFF.

There are many counts of this clonotype. The rearrangement links TRBV7-2 to TRBJ2-1; 8 bases match TRBD1. The CDR3 extends over 16 amino acids. Germline V gives CDR1 SGHTA, CDR2 FQGNSA. Losses at the gene ends were 4 bases for V and 4 bases for J; bases not matched to a gene: 9. DNA for the CDR3: TGTGCCAGCAGCTGGAAGACAGGGGTGGGTTACAATGAGCAGTTCTTC. It codes for CASSWKTGVGYNEQFF. The variable domain in full, with the rest retrieved from reference TRBV7-2 and TRBJ2-1, is GAGVSQSPSNKVTEKGKDVELRCDPISGHTALYWYRQSLGQGLEFLIYFQGNSAPDKSGLPSDRFSAERTGGSVSTLTIQRTQQEDSAVYLCASSWKTGVGYNEQFFGPGTRLTVL.

DNA for the CDR3: TGTGCCAGCAGTCCCCGGGCCAGGAGCACAGATACGCAGTATTTT. Protein sequence: CASSPRARSTDTQYF. The chain carries TRBV6-2 or TRBV6-3 and TRBJ2-3; no reliable D call. Germline V CDR1 and CDR2: MNHEY, SVGEGT. The length of the CDR3 is 15 residues. The V and J ends lost 5 bases and 0 bases respectively, with 12 bases between them.

Many counts were recorded for this clonotype. The chain joins TRBV4-3 to TRBJ2-3; TRBD1 matches at 8 bases. The CDR3 extends over 16 amino acids. Germline V CDR1 and CDR2: LGHNA, YSLEER. The V gene end was trimmed by 1 base and the J gene end by 1 base; junction bases not matched to a gene: 4. The CDR3 DNA sequence: TGCGCCAGCAGCCAAGTGGGGGGACAGGGCACAGATACGCAGTATTTT. Translating gives CASSQVGGQGTDTQYF.